A single sample gave rise to the 15 T cell receptor beta chains below, sequenced in a study of OX40 agonist ivuxolimab in advanced cancers. Repertoires were generated with immunoSEQ multiplex PCR, while TCRdb's copy carries only in-frame clones and drops some. The data show tens of thousands of clones, 84% seen once. The sequencing used CD4+ or CD8+ T cells sorted from blood, collected in a trial of the OX40 agonist ivuxolimab. The origin of the receptors is an adult with an advanced solid tumor such as melanoma, head and neck, liver or kidney cancer.

V and J are TRBV11-2 and TRBJ2-5; perhaps TRBD1 as D (6 bases). Between the trimmed V and J ends, which lost 3 bases and 4 bases, there was a span of 15 bases. The CDR3 runs 15 residues. Germline V CDR1 and CDR2: SGHAT, FQNNGV. The DNA for the CDR3 is TGTGCCAGCAGCTTCTGGGGCAGGGGAAGAGAGACCCAGTACTTC. Protein: CASSFWGRGRETQYF.

This clone was counted a single time. V usage is TRBV29-1 and J usage is TRBJ2-3; D remains unclear. Trimming removed 2 bases from V and 5 bases from J, with 11 bases in between. From germline, CDR1 is SQVTM and CDR2 ANQGSEA. This CDR3 comprises 13 residues. This CDR3 reads CSVELAFQDTQYF. As DNA, the CDR3 is TGCAGCGTTGAATTAGCCTTCCAAGATACGCAGTATTTT.

The chain links TRBV7-2 to TRBJ2-2; D may be TRBD1 (6 bases). Germline V lookup: CDR1 SGHTA, CDR2 FQGNSA. The CDR3 totals 15 residues. Trimming took 4 bases from V and 11 from J, leaving 20 bases between them. The CDR3 DNA reads as TGTGCCAGCAGCTCCTGGACAGAAAAAGTTACCGAGCTGTTTTTT. Translation: CASSSWTEKVTELFF.

The genes are TRBV29-1 and TRBJ2-3, with 9 bases aligning to TRBD1. The CDR3 totals 13 residues. V dropped 8 bases and J dropped 1; count of bases not matched to a gene: 4. The germline gives CDR1 SQVTM, CDR2 ANQGSEA. Here the CDR3 reads CSIRDRGTDTQYF. The CDR3 nucleotides read TGCAGCATCCGGGACAGGGGCACAGATACGCAGTATTTT.

V usage is TRBV6-6 and J usage is TRBJ1-2; 9 nucleotides match TRBD1. V dropped 8 bases and J dropped 9; count of bases not matched to a gene: 7. This CDR3 is 12 amino acids long. Germline V CDR1 and CDR2: MNHNY, SVGAGI (reference sequence). CDR3 amino acids: CASLRDRARYTF. CDR3 nucleotide sequence: TGTGCCAGCCTCCGGGACAGGGCCCGCTACACCTTC.

This clone was found a few times. The chain joins TRBV7-9 to TRBJ2-2; D is undetermined. The V gene lost 4 bases and the J gene lost 7 bases, with 10 bases spanning the gap. Germline values: CDR1 SEHNR, CDR2 FQNEAQ (reference sequence). The CDR3 sequence is 13 residues long. The CDR3: CASSYPGDGELFF. CDR3 DNA: TGTGCCAGCAGCTACCCCGGTGACGGGGAGCTGTTTTTT.

V usage is TRBV5-6 and J usage is TRBJ1-5; D is unresolved. The CDR3 runs to 15 residues. Trimming cost V 0 bases and J 5 bases, with 12 bases left between them. The V gene's germline CDR1 is SGHDT and CDR2 YYEEEE. CDR3 sequence: CASSLEGKIDQPQHF. CDR3 sequence (DNA): TGTGCCAGCAGCTTGGAGGGTAAAATCGATCAGCCCCAGCATTTT.

The chain uses TRBV28 and TRBJ2-7; 14 bases are a match to TRBD2. This CDR3 is 18 amino acids long. Trimming cost V 4 bases and J 2 bases; bases outside gene matches: 10. The germline gives CDR1 MDHEN, CDR2 SYDVKM. The CDR3 DNA is TGTGCCAGCAGTTCCCCGGGACTAGCGGGAGCGGGACCCTACGAGCAGTACTTC. It codes for CASSSPGLAGAGPYEQYF.

This chain links TRBV5-4 with TRBJ2-7; D uncertain. CDR1 SGHNT and CDR2 YYREEE come from the germline V gene (reference sequence). This CDR3 is 15 amino acids long. The germline V and J ends were trimmed by 5 bases and 7 bases, with 22 bases remaining between them. The CDR3 DNA reads TGTGCCAGCAGTAACTGGGTGCACCATATGGGGGAGCAGTACTTC. It encodes CASSNWVHHMGEQYF.

The gene calls are TRBV29-1 and TRBJ2-5, with 11 bases fitting TRBD2. The better agreement between TRBJ2-7 and the DNA end casts doubt on the J call. Germline CDR1 and CDR2: SQVTM and ANQGSEA. This CDR3 region has 13 residues. The DNA for the CDR3 is TGCAGCGTAACCGGGACTAGCGGCTACGAGCAGTACTTC. It codes for CSVTGTSGYEQYF.

The chain employs TRBV7-2 and TRBJ1-1; D might be TRBD1 (5 bases). This CDR3 contains 18 residues. The germline V gene has CDR1 SGHTA and CDR2 FQGNSA. The ends were cut back, 0 bases at V and 3 bases at J, with 20 bases in the middle. The DNA for the CDR3 is TGTGCCAGCAGCTTAGCGTCAACCGGGACCTCGAGGGACACTGAAGCTTTCTTT. Translated: CASSLASTGTSRDTEAFF.

In this sample, this clone turned up once. The chain joins TRBV19 to TRBJ2-5, with 8 bases that match TRBD1. The CDR3 extends over 14 amino acids. CDR1 LNHDA and CDR2 SQIVND come from the germline V gene (reference sequence). V gave up 6 bases and J gave up 2 bases; unmatched junction bases: 5. The CDR3 region is CASSPRTGQETQYF. CDR3 bases: TGTGCCAGTAGCCCGCGGACAGGGCAAGAGACCCAGTACTTC.

This clone occurred once. The V call is TRBV5-6, the J call TRBJ1-2; D not certain. The CDR3 has 15 residues. Trimming cost V 0 bases and J 8 bases, with 17 bases left between them. Germline V gene sequence: CDR1 SGHDT, CDR2 YYEEEE. In nucleotides, the CDR3 is TGTGCCAGCAGCTTGGGCGGCGCCCGCCATTCCGGCTACACCTTC. It specifies CASSLGGARHSGYTF.

The gene calls are TRBV6-1 and TRBJ1-1, with TRBD1 as a possible D gene (6 bases). The CDR3 length is 16 residues. The germline V gene has CDR1 MNHNS and CDR2 SASEGT. The V gene lost 2 bases and the J gene lost 2 bases, with 15 bases spanning the gap. The CDR3 protein is CASSERGGILNTEAFF. The CDR3 DNA reads TGTGCCAGCAGTGAAAGGGGGGGGATACTTAACACTGAAGCTTTCTTT.

V usage is TRBV2 and J usage is TRBJ1-2; D uncertain. V lost 7 bases to trimming and J lost 6 bases, with 15 bases between them. Germline V gene sequence: CDR1 SNHLY, CDR2 FYNNEI. The CDR3 runs 13 residues. The CDR3 nucleotides are TGTGCCAGCACTATAACACCGGGGAATGGCTACACCTTC. It is translated as CASTITPGNGYTF. Filled out from reference TRBV2 and TRBJ1-2, the complete variable domain reads EPEVTQTPSHQVTQMGQEVILRCVPISNHLYFYWYRQILGQKVEFLVSFYNNEISEKSEIFDDQFSVERPDGSNFTLKIRSTKLEDSAMYFCASTITPGNGYTFGSGTRLTVV.